Listed below are T cell receptor beta chains from one sample, sequenced in a study of shared clonotypes between healthy human individuals. Repertoires were generated with immunoSEQ multiplex PCR, while TCRdb's copy carries only in-frame clones and drops some. The sample consists of approximately 2,000,000 clones, about 93% of them appearing once. The sample was naive CD8+ T cells from PBMCs. The source is a man between 18 and 29 years old in good health. Some clones in this sample may be carry-over from other donors' samples. CDR3s include the opening cysteine and the closing phenylalanine or tryptophan. The order of the fields is J gene, D gene, clone size, V gene, CDR3 protein, CDR3 DNA. D genes are given only for firm matches. Not all rows give a size; the values are once, few, many and, for expanded clones, a class.

TRBJ2-6,NA,once,TRBV11-2,CASSGALKQQSRANVLTF,TGTGCCAGCAGCGGAGCGCTCAAGCAACAAAGTCGGGCCAACGTCCTGACTTTC
TRBJ1-5,NA,NA,TRBV6-5,CASSYGGSGQPQHF,TGTGCCAGCAGTTACGGGGGGTCGGGTCAGCCCCAGCATTTT
TRBJ1-6,NA,NA,TRBV27,CASSSRAPGDSPLHF,TGTGCCAGCAGTTCCCGGGCCCCTGGGGATTCACCCCTCCACTTT
TRBJ1-2,NA,NA,TRBV9,CASSVGRAPRANYGYTF,TGTGCCAGCAGCGTAGGGAGGGCACCAAGAGCTAACTATGGCTACACCTTC
TRBJ1-1,NA,NA,TRBV19,CASSGKRVNTEAFF,TGTGCCAGTAGTGGGAAACGGGTGAACACTGAAGCTTTCTTT
TRBJ2-7,NA,NA,TRBV4-1,CASSQVAASVYSYEQYF,TGCGCCAGCAGCCAAGTTGCGGCTAGCGTTTACTCCTACGAGCAGTACTTC
TRBJ2-2,NA,NA,TRBV23-1,CASSHPREGGEPLNTGELFF,TGCGCCAGCAGTCATCCCCGGGAAGGAGGGGAACCTTTGAACACCGGGGAGCTGTTTTTT
TRBJ1-1,NA,few,TRBV30,CAWSVFGNTEAFF,TGTGCCTGGAGTGTATTTGGGAACACTGAAGCTTTCTTT
TRBJ2-1,NA,NA,TRBV29-1,CSVEARAGWGNEQFF,TGCAGCGTTGAGGCGAGGGCGGGATGGGGCAATGAGCAGTTCTTC
TRBJ2-3,NA,NA,TRBV7-9,CASSFQSTDTQYF,TGTGCCAGCAGCTTCCAAAGCACAGATACGCAGTATTTT
TRBJ2-3,NA,NA,TRBV12-5,CASGWGADTQYF,TGTGCTAGTGGTTGGGGCGCCGATACGCAGTATTTT
TRBJ2-7,TRBD1,NA,TRBV7-6,CASSRGQGRTHEQYF,TGTGCCAGCAGCCGCGGACAGGGTAGGACCCACGAGCAGTACTTC
TRBJ2-5,NA,once,TRBV19,CASPREQGGETQYF,TGTGCCAGCCCCCGGGAACAGGGAGGAGAGACCCAGTACTTC
TRBJ2-7,TRBD1,NA,TRBV9,CASSVSGTGVGEQYF,TGTGCCAGCAGCGTAAGCGGGACAGGGGTTGGTGAGCAGTACTTC
TRBJ1-1,NA,NA,TRBV9,CASSVGQGNTEAFF,TGTGCCAGCAGCGTAGGGCAGGGGAACACTGAAGCTTTCTTT
TRBJ2-7,TRBD1,NA,TRBV5-1,CASSLGGGGEQYF,TGCGCCAGCAGCTTGGGAGGGGGCGGCGAGCAGTACTTC
TRBJ2-4,NA,NA,TRBV7-9,CASSFPRDIQYF,TGTGCCAGCAGCTTTCCGAGGGACATTCAGTACTTC
TRBJ2-7,TRBD2,NA,TRBV27,CASSLGTSNSYEQYF,TGTGCCAGCAGTTTGGGGACTAGCAACTCCTACGAGCAGTACTTC
TRBJ2-3,NA,few,TRBV5-1,CASSLATDTQYF,TGCGCCAGCAGCTTGGCCACAGATACGCAGTATTTT
TRBJ2-5,NA,NA,TRBV27,CASSSPFRGQETQYF,TGTGCCAGCAGTTCGCCCTTTAGGGGGCAAGAGACCCAGTACTTC
TRBJ1-4,NA,NA,TRBV9,CASSVGGTGLSNEKLFF,TGTGCCAGCAGCGTAGGGGGAACAGGGCTTTCTAATGAAAAACTGTTTTTT
TRBJ2-6,NA,NA,TRBV29-1,CSVASLGEAGANVLTF,TGCAGCGTTGCAAGCCTAGGGGAAGCCGGGGCCAACGTCCTGACTTTC
TRBJ2-7,TRBD1,NA,TRBV10-2,CASSGNTGTAFYEQYF,TGCGCCAGCAGTGGCAACACCGGGACAGCGTTTTACGAGCAGTACTTC
TRBJ2-7,NA,few,TRBV19,CASSIFGAHEQYF,TGTGCCAGTAGTATATTCGGGGCCCACGAGCAGTACTTC
TRBJ2-2,NA,NA,TRBV7-8,CASTILGLAIAGELFF,TGTGCCAGCACCATTCTCGGGCTAGCGATTGCCGGGGAGCTGTTTTTT
TRBJ2-7,NA,NA,TRBV5-8,CASSSTGPRGYEQYF,TGTGCCAGCAGCTCGACGGGACCAAGGGGGTACGAGCAGTACTTC
TRBJ1-3,NA,once,TRBV27,CASSTTESGNTIYF,TGTGCCAGCAGTACCACAGAGTCTGGAAACACCATATATTTT
TRBJ2-3,TRBD2,NA,TRBV27,CASSLILAGGPGDTQYF,TGTGCCAGCAGTTTAATACTAGCGGGAGGGCCTGGAGATACGCAGTATTTT
TRBJ2-1,TRBD2,NA,TRBV28,CASSFNGRVVSEQFF,TGTGCCAGCAGTTTTAACGGGAGGGTGGTCAGTGAGCAGTTCTTC
TRBJ2-2,NA,once,TRBV19,CASSDSGKNREGATGELFF,TGTGCCAGTAGCGACAGTGGAAAGAACAGGGAGGGTGCCACCGGGGAGCTGTTTTTT
TRBJ1-1,NA,NA,TRBV9,CASSPDSPGSNTEAFF,TGTGCCAGCAGCCCCGATTCTCCAGGGAGTAACACTGAAGCTTTCTTT
TRBJ2-1,TRBD2,NA,TRBV27,CASSLGAGGEQFF,TGTGCCAGCAGTTTAGGAGCGGGGGGGGAGCAGTTCTTC
TRBJ2-7,NA,NA,TRBV4-1,CASSQRGSYEQYF,TGCGCCAGCAGCCAGCGGGGTAGCTACGAGCAGTACTTC
TRBJ2-7,NA,NA,TRBV11-2,CASSSRDSDEQYF,TGTGCCAGCAGCTCGCGGGACAGCGACGAGCAGTACTTC
TRBJ1-5,NA,NA,TRBV4-1,CASSQVQANGPQHF,TGCGCCAGCAGCCAAGTACAGGCCAATGGGCCCCAGCATTTT
TRBJ2-7,NA,NA,TRBV2,CASYMTGRGRDEQYF,TGTGCCAGCTACATGACAGGACGGGGAAGGGACGAGCAGTACTTC
TRBJ2-7,NA,NA,TRBV28,CASSLGQGSDEQYF,TGTGCCAGCAGTTTGGGGCAGGGGAGTGACGAGCAGTACTTC
TRBJ1-2,NA,NA,TRBV28,CASSFGTANSIDGYTF,TGTGCCAGCAGTTTCGGTACAGCCAATTCAATAGATGGCTACACCTTC